The 30 T cell receptor beta chains reported below all come from one sample, sequenced in a study of shared clonotypes between healthy human individuals. Profiled with immunoSEQ multiplex PCR; TCRdb holds only in-frame clones, not every one. The table lists about 2.4 million clones, around 90% of them singletons. The sequencing sample was made of naive CD4+ T cells sorted from blood. Subset of the sample: CD45RA+ positively selected. The receptors come from a young man in good health.

The chain uses TRBV6-6 and TRBJ1-1, with a possible D match to TRBD1 (5 bases). The CDR3 is 13 amino acids. CDR1 and CDR2 from the germline V gene are MNHNY and SVGAGI (reference sequence). Between the trimmed V and J ends, which lost 10 bases and 8 bases, there was a span of 20 bases. The CDR3 nucleotides read TGTGCCACCACGACAGTCGGGGCTTCGGAAGCTTTCTTT. Translating it yields CATTTVGASEAFF.

V gene TRBV7-9 combines with J gene TRBJ1-2; no firm D call. V gave up 1 base and J gave up 8 bases, with 8 bases separating them. The CDR3 contains 12 residues. The germline gives CDR1 SEHNR, CDR2 FQNEAQ (reference sequence). This CDR3 reads CASSLEAKGYTF. The CDR3 coding sequence is TGTGCCAGCAGCTTAGAGGCGAAGGGCTACACCTTC.

The chain has TRBV11-2 and TRBJ1-2, with D maybe TRBD1 (5 bases). The germline CDR1 and CDR2 sequences are SGHAT and FQNNGV. There are 15 residues in the CDR3. Deletions cut 5 bases from V and 8 bases from J, with 21 bases between. The DNA for the CDR3 is TGTGCCAGCAGCAATGCCGGGACCCCCCTGAGGGGCTACACCTTC. Amino acids: CASSNAGTPLRGYTF.

J is TRBJ1-6 and V is TRBV25-1; a possible D gene is TRBD1 (6 bases). Germline lookup yields CDR1 MGHDK and CDR2 SYGVNS. The ends were cut back, 7 bases at V and 6 bases at J, with 10 bases in the middle. CDR3 length: 13 amino acids. CDR3: CASKGHLNSPLHF. In DNA form, the CDR3 reads TGTGCCAGCAAGGGACATCTTAATTCACCCCTCCACTTT.

In its sample, this clone was seen once. This rearrangement joins TRBV10-3 to TRBJ1-5; possibly TRBD1 for D (5 bases). Trimming shortened V by 4 bases and J by 0 bases, and 16 bases separated the two germline ends. Per the germline V gene, CDR1 is ENHRY and CDR2 is SYGVKD. This CDR3 is 17 amino acids long. This chain's CDR3 is CAISAPPMTVSNQPQHF. The CDR3 DNA follows: TGTGCCATCAGTGCTCCGCCCATGACAGTTAGCAATCAGCCCCAGCATTTT.

The chain carries TRBV5-1 and TRBJ2-1, with D perhaps matching TRBD1 (5 bases). V shed 4 bases and J shed 8 bases, with 13 bases lying between them. In germline, CDR1 is SGHRS, CDR2 YFSETQ. The CDR3 totals 13 residues. CDR3 nucleotides: TGCGCCAGCAGCGACAGCCTAGGCGATGAGCAGTTCTTC. As protein: CASSDSLGDEQFF.

The DNA of the CDR3 is TGTGCCAGCTCACCAGAATTCGGGGGCTACACCTTC. Protein sequence: CASSPEFGGYTF. The chain has TRBV18 and TRBJ1-2; no clear D. The V gene lost 2 bases and the J gene lost 8 bases, with 9 bases spanning the gap. The CDR3 sequence is 12 residues long. The germline gives CDR1 KGHSH, CDR2 LQKENI.

V gene TRBV6-1 combines with J gene TRBJ2-2; no clear D gene. Germline V gene sequence: CDR1 MNHNS, CDR2 SASEGT. The V and J ends lost 8 bases and 3 bases respectively, with 4 bases between them. The CDR3 is made up of 11 amino acids. The CDR3 is CASRDTGELFF. CDR3 sequence (DNA): TGTGCCAGCCGGGACACCGGGGAGCTGTTTTTT.

The chain couples TRBV2 to TRBJ2-4; 9 bases line up with TRBD1. Germline V CDR1 and CDR2: SNHLY, FYNNEI. Trimming removed 9 bases from V and 7 bases from J; junction bases left unmatched: 10. This CDR3 has 14 residues. The CDR3 loop is CARGFGTGKNIQYF. In DNA, the CDR3 is TGTGCCAGAGGGTTCGGGACAGGGAAGAACATTCAGTACTTC. The whole variable domain, remainder taken from reference TRBV2 and TRBJ2-4, is EPEVTQTPSHQVTQMGQEVILRCVPISNHLYFYWYRQILGQKVEFLVSFYNNEISEKSEIFDDQFSVERPDGSNFTLKIRSTKLEDSAMYFCARGFGTGKNIQYFGAGTRLSVL.

The table lists this clone with a count of one. CDR3 in amino acids: CASSPAYQETQYF. CDR3 in DNA: TGTGCCAGCAGCCCCGCGTACCAAGAGACCCAGTACTTC. J is TRBJ2-5 and V is TRBV11-2; D call uncertain. Germline CDR1 SGHAT, CDR2 FQNNGV. The V end lost 5 bases, the J end lost 0 bases, and 7 bases lay between the germline ends. This CDR3 has 13 residues.

V usage is TRBV19 and J usage is TRBJ2-1; no firm D call. Trimming took 3 bases from V and 0 from J, leaving 9 bases between them. Germline loops: CDR1 LNHDA, CDR2 SQIVND (reference sequence). There are 15 residues in the CDR3. The CDR3 DNA reads TGTGCCAGTAGTATTGCGTCGCTCTCCTACAATGAGCAGTTCTTC. Its protein product is CASSIASLSYNEQFF.

The chain joins TRBV5-8 to TRBJ2-5; D is ambiguous. The CDR3 contains 14 residues. Per the germline V gene, CDR1 is SGHTS and CDR2 is YDEGEE. Trimming took 4 bases from V and 0 from J, leaving 10 bases between them. For the CDR3, the DNA is TGTGCCAGCAGCAGATCAGCCTACCAAGAGACCCAGTACTTC. Translating it yields CASSRSAYQETQYF.

Comment on this clone: Other DNA variants within this sample encode the same CDR3. The chain uses TRBV6-5 and TRBJ1-2; maybe TRBD1 (5 bases). The CDR3 consists of 13 residues. The V and J ends lost 5 bases and 4 bases respectively, with 11 bases between them. CDR1 is MNHEY, CDR2 SVGAGI, per germline. CDR3 bases: TGTGCCAGCAGTCGCCAGGGTCTCTATGGCTACACCTTC. Its protein is CASSRQGLYGYTF.

The genes are TRBV7-2 and TRBJ1-6; D ambiguous. Germline lookup yields CDR1 SGHTA and CDR2 FQGNSA. CDR3 size: 14 residues. V was trimmed by 0 bases and J by 9 bases, leaving 9 bases between them. Here the CDR3 reads CASSLAGPSSPLHF. The CDR3 region has the DNA TGTGCCAGCAGCTTAGCCGGTCCGAGTTCACCCCTCCACTTT.

The genes are TRBV25-1 and TRBJ2-2; TRBD1 is a possible D gene (7 bases). Germline values: CDR1 MGHDK, CDR2 SYGVNS. V lost 6 bases and J lost 5, with 19 bases in between. The CDR3 has 16 amino acids. The CDR3 reads CASREATGSGTGELFF. The CDR3 DNA sequence: TGTGCCAGCAGAGAAGCGACAGGGAGCGGGACCGGGGAGCTGTTTTTT. The full variable domain, completed using reference TRBV25-1 and TRBJ2-2, is EADIYQTPRYLVIGTGKKITLECSQTMGHDKMYWYQQDPGMELHLIHYSYGVNSTEKGDLSSESTVSRIRTEHFPLTLESARPSHTSQYLCASREATGSGTGELFFGEGSRLTVL.

The chain links TRBV5-6 to TRBJ1-1, with a weak D call TRBD1 (5 bases). CDR1 and CDR2 (germline): SGHDT, YYEEEE. The CDR3 totals 15 residues. V was cut by 0 bases and J by 2 bases, with 11 bases left in between. The CDR3 DNA follows: TGTGCCAGCAGCTTGGTCCCGGGACTAAACACTGAAGCTTTCTTT. Encoded protein: CASSLVPGLNTEAFF.

This chain links TRBV5-4 with TRBJ2-6; perhaps TRBD1 as D (6 bases). The V and J ends lost 2 bases and 2 bases respectively, with 20 bases between them. Germline CDR1 is SGHNT and CDR2 is YYREEE (reference sequence). The CDR3 has 19 residues. The CDR3 loop reads CASSLMTTRGVTGANVLTF. In nucleotides, the CDR3 is TGTGCCAGCAGCTTAATGACAACCAGGGGCGTCACTGGGGCCAACGTCCTGACTTTC.

V and J are TRBV5-1 and TRBJ2-7; D is unclear. Trimming took off 4 bases at V and 0 bases at J, with 14 bases between the two ends. The CDR3 extends over 15 amino acids. Germline CDR1 reads SGHRS; CDR2 reads YFSETQ. The DNA of the CDR3 is TGCGCCAGCAGCGGACCGGACGTCAGCTCCTACGAGCAGTACTTC. This sequence encodes CASSGPDVSSYEQYF.

The chain is built from TRBV7-2 and TRBJ2-7, with 11 bases fitting TRBD2. CDR1 SGHTA and CDR2 FQGNSA come from the germline V gene. There are 15 residues in the CDR3. V dropped 5 bases and J dropped 5; count of bases not matched to a gene: 8. Written as DNA, the CDR3 is TGTGCCAGCAGCACCCCTAGCGGGGGGCCCCACGAGCAGTACTTC. It translates to CASSTPSGGPHEQYF.

V gene TRBV9 combines with J gene TRBJ1-1; unclear D gene. Germline-derived CDR1 and CDR2 are SGDLS and YYNGEE. The V end was cut by 2 bases, the J end by 0 bases, with 5 bases between. The CDR3 runs 13 residues. DNA for the CDR3: TGTGCCAGCAGCGTCATAGTGAACACTGAAGCTTTCTTT. Translated, it gives CASSVIVNTEAFF.

A note on this clone: Different DNA sequences within this sample yield the same CDR3. J is TRBJ1-2 and V is TRBV18; D unresolved. Per germline, CDR1 KGHSH and CDR2 LQKENI. The CDR3 is made up of 14 amino acids. The V end lost 1 base, the J end lost 6 bases, and 12 bases lay between the germline ends. CDR3 DNA sequence: TGTGCCAGCTCACCACAGGGAGTTTCGGATGGCTACACCTTC. This codes for CASSPQGVSDGYTF.

CDR3 in amino acids: CSVGVGRRTEAFF. The CDR3 DNA sequence: TGCAGCGTTGGGGTGGGAAGGAGAACTGAAGCTTTCTTT. This chain links TRBV29-1 with TRBJ1-1; unclear D gene. The CDR3 consists of 13 residues. The germline V and J ends were trimmed by 4 bases and 5 bases, with 14 bases remaining between them. Germline values: CDR1 SQVTM, CDR2 ANQGSEA.

V usage is TRBV6-5 and J usage is TRBJ1-5, with D unresolved. V shed 4 bases and J shed 0 bases, with 13 bases lying between them. CDR3 length: 16 amino acids. CDR1 is MNHEY and CDR2 is SVGAGI in the germline V gene. This CDR3 is CASSFRPGYSNQPQHF. CDR3 bases: TGTGCCAGCAGTTTTCGACCGGGTTATAGCAATCAGCCCCAGCATTTT.

This chain links TRBV6-1 with TRBJ2-1; the match to TRBD2 covers 13 bases. This CDR3 spans 15 amino acids. The germline V gene encodes CDR1 MNHNS and CDR2 SASEGT. V lost 1 base and J lost 8; bases outside the gene matches: 2. CDR3 protein: CASSEGLAGGYEQFF. The CDR3 nucleotides read TGTGCCAGCAGTGAAGGACTAGCGGGAGGATATGAGCAGTTCTTC.

The gene calls are TRBV7-6 and TRBJ1-5; D gene unclear. Germline CDR1 is SGHVS and CDR2 is FNYEAQ. This CDR3 is 15 amino acids long. V was clipped by 5 bases and J by 1 base, with 12 bases between them. CDR3 nucleotide sequence: TGTGCCAGCAGCCCGTGGGGTGGAAGCAATCAGCCCCAGCATTTT. It is translated as CASSPWGGSNQPQHF.

V usage is TRBV5-5 and J usage is TRBJ1-5; 9 bases line up with TRBD1. There are 16 residues in the CDR3. The V and J ends lost 0 bases and 3 bases, in that order; junction bases with no gene match: 4. Germline CDR1 and CDR2: SGHKS and YYEKEE (reference sequence). The CDR3 sequence: CASSLEDRGYNQPQHF. In DNA, the CDR3 is TGTGCCAGCAGCTTGGAGGACAGGGGATACAATCAGCCCCAGCATTTT. The full variable domain, completed using reference TRBV5-5 and TRBJ1-5, is DAGVTQSPTHLIKTRGQQVTLRCSPISGHKSVSWYQQVLGQGPQFIFQYYEKEERGRGNFPDRFSARQFPNYSSELNVNALLLGDSALYLCASSLEDRGYNQPQHFGDGTRLSIL.

This clone was seen only once. The chain carries TRBV5-5 and TRBJ2-3; D is unclear. This CDR3 contains 15 residues. CDR1 is SGHKS, CDR2 YYEKEE, per germline (reference sequence). V lost 0 bases and J 3 bases, leaving 11 bases between the germline ends. The CDR3 DNA sequence: TGTGCCAGCAGCTTGGAAGGGTTTGGAACAGATACGCAGTATTTT. Translating it yields CASSLEGFGTDTQYF.

The chain is built from TRBV29-1 and TRBJ1-5; 8 positions agree with TRBD1. CDR1 is SQVTM and CDR2 is ANQGSEA in the germline V gene. Trimming removed 7 bases from V and 2 bases from J; junction bases left unmatched: 10. The CDR3 spans 15 residues. The CDR3 region is CSARLTGDGNQPQHF. CDR3 sequence (DNA): TGCAGCGCCCGCCTGACAGGGGATGGCAATCAGCCCCAGCATTTT. Filled out from reference TRBV29-1 and TRBJ1-5, the complete variable domain reads SAVISQKPSRDICQRGTSLTIQCQVDSQVTMMFWYRQQPGQSLTLIATANQGSEATYESGFVIDKFPISRPNLTFSTLTVSNMSPEDSSIYLCSARLTGDGNQPQHFGDGTRLSIL.

J is TRBJ1-2 and V is TRBV27, with D possibly matching TRBD1 (5 bases). This CDR3 region has 13 residues. Germline V gene sequence: CDR1 MNHEY, CDR2 SMNVEV (reference sequence). The germline V and J ends were trimmed by 3 bases and 8 bases, with 13 bases remaining between them. CDR3 sequence reads: CASSFSRGTGYTF. The CDR3 bases are TGTGCCAGCAGTTTTTCGAGGGGAACGGGCTACACCTTC.

The chain combines TRBV7-9 with TRBJ1-6; no firm D call. Trimming took 1 base from V and 6 from J, leaving 13 bases between them. This CDR3 contains 16 residues. Germline V gene data show CDR1 as SEHNR and CDR2 as FQNEAQ (reference sequence). Here the CDR3 reads CASSLVRDLTNSPLHF. The CDR3 DNA reads as TGTGCCAGCAGCTTAGTAAGGGATCTAACTAATTCACCCCTCCACTTT.